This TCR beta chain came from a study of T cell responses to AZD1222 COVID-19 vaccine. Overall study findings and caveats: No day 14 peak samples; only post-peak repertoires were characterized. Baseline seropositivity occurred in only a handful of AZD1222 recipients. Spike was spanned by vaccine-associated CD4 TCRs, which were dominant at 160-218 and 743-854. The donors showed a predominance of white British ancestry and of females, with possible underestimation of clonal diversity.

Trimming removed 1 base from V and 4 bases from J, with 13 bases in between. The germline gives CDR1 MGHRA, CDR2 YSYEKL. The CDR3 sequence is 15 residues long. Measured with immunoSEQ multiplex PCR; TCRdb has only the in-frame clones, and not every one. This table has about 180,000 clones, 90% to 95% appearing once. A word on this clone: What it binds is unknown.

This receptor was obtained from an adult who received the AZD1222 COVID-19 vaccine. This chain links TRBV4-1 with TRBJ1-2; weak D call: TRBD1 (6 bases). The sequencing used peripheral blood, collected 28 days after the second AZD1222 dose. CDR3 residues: CASSQGGGDGYGYTF. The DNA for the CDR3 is TGCGCCAGCAGCCAAGGAGGGGGGGACGGCTATGGCTACACCTTC.